This T cell receptor beta chain was sequenced in a study of T cell repertoires in cytomegalovirus infection. At the level of the study: Both CMV infection and a matching HLA type were indicated by public TCR beta signatures.

TCRdb redid the calling of the reads with MiXCR, one entry per CDR3 protein. The top ten clones hold roughly 6.5% of a sample with 200,000 to 300,000 distinct CDR3 sequences, 6% to 8% of them seen once. General study points: HLA-C-restricted CMV-specific TCR beta clonotypes prevailed in the ex vivo response. Based on cumulative public TCR beta family frequency, carriers of CMV plus the relevant HLA were identified.

Germline V lookup: CDR1 MGHDK, CDR2 SYGVNS. With 4 bases removed from V and 8 bases from J, the gap between germline ends came to 8 bases. The CDR3 spans 11 residues. This clonotype has at least ten counts. Its specificity is unknown. This chain joins TRBV25-1 and TRBJ1-1; D not certain. This sequence originates from a human donor in good health (CMV status not recorded). Some clones in this sample may be carry-over from other donors' samples. The sequenced material came from PBMCs. CDR3 bases: TGTGCCAGCAGTGGGGCCAGGGAAGCTTTCTTT. Translating it yields CASSGAREAFF.